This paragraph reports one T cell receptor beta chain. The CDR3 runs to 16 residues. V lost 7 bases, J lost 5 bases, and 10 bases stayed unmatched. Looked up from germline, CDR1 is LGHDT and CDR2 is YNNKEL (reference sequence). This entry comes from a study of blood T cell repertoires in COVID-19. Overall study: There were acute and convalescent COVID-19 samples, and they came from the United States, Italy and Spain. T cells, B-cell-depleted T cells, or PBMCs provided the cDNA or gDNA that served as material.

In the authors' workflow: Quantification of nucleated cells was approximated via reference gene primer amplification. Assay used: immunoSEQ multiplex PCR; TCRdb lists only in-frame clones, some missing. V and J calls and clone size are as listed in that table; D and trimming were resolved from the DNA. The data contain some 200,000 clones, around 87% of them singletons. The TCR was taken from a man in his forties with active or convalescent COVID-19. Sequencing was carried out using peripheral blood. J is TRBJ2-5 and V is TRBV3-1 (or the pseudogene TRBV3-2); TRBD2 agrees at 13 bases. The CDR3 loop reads CASNRLAGGVTETQYF. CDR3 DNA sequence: TGTGCCAGCAATAGACTAGCGGGGGGAGTGACGGAGACCCAGTACTTC.